This TCR beta chain was observed in a study of blood T cell repertoires in COVID-19. Original analysis: Amplification from reference gene primers served as the basis for estimated nucleated cell counts. Some clones are missing from TCRdb's copy, which holds only in-frame ones; the method was immunoSEQ multiplex PCR. V and J calls and clone size are as listed in that table; D and trimming were resolved from the DNA. The sample has some 240,000 clones, around 85% seen once. Germline assignment: CDR1 SGHTA and CDR2 FQGTGA. Unmatched junction bases numbered 7, after V lost 1 base and J lost 7 bases. This CDR3 has 16 residues. Cohorts were based on clinical histories the participants reported.

This clonotype originated in a woman between 35 and 50 years old with acute COVID-19. The chain has TRBV7-3 and TRBJ2-2, with 9 bases matching TRBD2. Sequences were obtained from PBMCs or T cells enriched from blood (not recorded which). CDR3 sequence (DNA): TGTGCCAGCAGCTTAAATGGCGGGAGGGCCCTCGGGGAGCTGTTTTTT. It yields the protein CASSLNGGRALGELFF.